This TCR beta chain is from a study of blood T cell repertoires in COVID-19. Across the whole study: The origin of the acute and convalescent COVID-19 samples was the United States, Italy and Spain. Sample material is recorded as cDNA or gDNA derived from T cells, B-cell-depleted T cells, or PBMCs.

The CDR3 covers 15 residues. Germline V lookup: CDR1 MNHEY, CDR2 SVGAGI. With 2 bases clipped from V and 4 bases from J, the junction kept 6 bases outside the gene matches. This clone was counted a single time. Under the authors' procedure: Using reference gene primer amplification, nucleated cell counts were estimated. The assay was immunoSEQ multiplex PCR, and TCRdb's table has in-frame clones only and misses some. That table supplies the V and J calls and clone size; D and trimming were determined from the DNA. The data contain 49,000 or so clones, around 87% of them singletons. What was sequenced was peripheral blood. The rearrangement links TRBV6-5 to TRBJ1-1, with TRBD1 matching 8 bases. The TCR originated in a man aged 45-60 years with active COVID-19. The CDR3 sequence: CASSYQGQEITEAFF. CDR3 in DNA: TGTGCCAGCAGTTACCAGGGACAGGAAATCACTGAAGCTTTCTTT.